This T cell receptor beta chain was recorded in a study of cytomegalovirus exposure and HLA in healthy donors. V was pared by 1 base and J by 4 bases, with 3 bases of the junction left unmatched. This CDR3 is built from 15 residues. CDR1 KGHSH and CDR2 LQKENI come from the germline V gene. For this clone: The antigen is unknown.

A multiplex PCR was run with 60 Vbeta primers and 13 Jbeta primers. Clones were sequenced by immunoSEQ multiplex PCR, and TCRdb holds only the in-frame ones, with some missing. The repertoire consists of around 130,000 clones, with 80% to 90% occurring once and the leading ten covering around 6.4%. Whole-study findings and limits: Later analysis revealed greater clonal expansion in HLA-associated TCR beta chains than in equally common others. In a later analysis, at a false discovery rate of 0.05, about 17,000 TCR beta sequences matched HLA alleles.

The sequence was collected from a woman aged 40 to 50 in good health and CMV-seropositive. The rearrangement uses TRBV18 and TRBJ1-3; the match to TRBD1 covers 8 bases. Source material: PBMCs. CDR3 DNA sequence: TGTGCCAGCTCACCACAGGACAGGGCCGGAAACACCATATATTTT. It specifies CASSPQDRAGNTIYF.